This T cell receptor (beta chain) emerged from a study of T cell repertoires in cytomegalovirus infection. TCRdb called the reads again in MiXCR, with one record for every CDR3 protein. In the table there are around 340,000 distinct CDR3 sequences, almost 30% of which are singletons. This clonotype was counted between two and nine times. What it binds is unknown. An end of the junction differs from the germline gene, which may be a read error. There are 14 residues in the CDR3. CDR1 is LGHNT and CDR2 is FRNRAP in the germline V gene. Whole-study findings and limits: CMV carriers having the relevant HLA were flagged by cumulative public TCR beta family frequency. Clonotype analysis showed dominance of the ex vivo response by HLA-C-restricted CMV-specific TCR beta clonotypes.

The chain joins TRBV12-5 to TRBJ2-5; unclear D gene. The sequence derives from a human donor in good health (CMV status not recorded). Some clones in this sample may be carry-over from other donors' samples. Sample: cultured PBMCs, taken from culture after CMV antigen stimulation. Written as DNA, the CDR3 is TGTGCTAGTAGTTTGCGACCGTTCCAAGAGACCCAGTACTTC. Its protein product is CASSLRPFQETQYF.